This T cell receptor (beta chain) was documented in a study of post-analysis software for immune sequencing data. Study-level background: Some patients lacked subtype; others had relapsing-remitting, secondary progressive or progressive-relapsing disease.

The CDR3 contains 14 residues. V gave up 2 bases and J gave up 7 bases, with 15 bases separating them. CDR1 is SGDLS and CDR2 is YYNGEE in the germline V gene. This clonotype was recorded a few times. Antigen unknown. Whole-study findings and limits: F-measure co-clustering was strong for batch-matched samples. Roughly 5 TRBV segments (TRBV5-6, TRBV5-1 and TRBV20-1 among them) occurred more frequently in patients than in controls. In multiple sclerosis, normalized Chao1 diversity was significantly below that of controls.

Researchers reported that TCR beta cDNA libraries carried unique molecular identifiers. When 1 to 10 million T cells were used, they gave roughly 500,000 cDNA molecules. TCRdb ran MiXCR on the PCR reads and lists one entry per CDR3 protein. The sample holds about 210,000 distinct CDR3 sequences, roughly 28% seen once. Sequencing was performed on blood. This chain joins TRBV9 and TRBJ1-1, with TRBD1 as a possible D gene (5 bases). This TCR was recovered from a girl under 18 with multiple sclerosis. DNA of the CDR3: TGTGCCAGCAGCGTCCCTCCGGGGGGGGGTGAAGCTTTCTTT. It codes for CASSVPPGGGEAFF. Based on the CDR3 plus reference TRBV9 and TRBJ1-1, the full variable domain is DSGVTQTPKHLITATGQRVTLRCSPRSGDLSVYWYQQSLDQGLQFLIQYYNGEERAKGNILERFSAQQFPDLHSELNLSSLELGDSALYFCASSVPPGGGEAFFGQGTRLTVV.